The source of this TCR beta chain is a study of blood T cell repertoires in COVID-19 (TCRdb year 2020). In terms of the full investigation: Collaborator samples came from the United States, Italy and Spain and covered acute and convalescent phases of COVID-19. HLA class I and class II types, where available, came from metadata supplied by the sample provider rather than from assay-based typing. Nearly every sample came with metadata listing a de-identified subject ID, COVID-19 status, age in years and sex. The repertoires were released in a freely available public database intended as a resource for research on the immune response to SARS-CoV-2. Subjects who had been exposed to COVID-19, were actively infected with it, or had recovered from it provided the deeply sampled blood TCRbeta repertoires that made up the dataset. The samples were drawn from the first 160 participants of the ongoing ImmuneRACE study and from over a thousand subjects provided by 6 global collaborators. The material from the prospective study consisted of cDNA or gDNA derived from T cells, B-cell-depleted T cells, or PBMCs. Findings and caveats that apply to the study as a whole: The quantity of clinical and demographic metadata differed by source and by participant and was supplied without curation.

Its CDR3 holds 19 amino acids, cysteine through phenylalanine. This entry keeps only the CDR3 DNA: 57 bases, framed from base 1. For this chain, trimming is 3 bases at the V end and 3 bases at the J end, and the number of junction bases without a gene match is 8. From the germline V gene, CDR1 is MGHRA and CDR2 is YSYEKL. This clone was recorded a few times. The target of this receptor is not known. No base quality information exists; no much larger clone differs at one position. TCRbeta CDR3 regions were amplified from genomic DNA by means of the immunoSEQ Assay, a bias-controlled multiplex PCR. From the authors' description of their analysis: The number of nucleated cells in each sample was estimated by amplification of reference gene primers within the assay. Sequence reads were collapsed and filtered to measure the absolute abundance of every unique TCRbeta CDR3 rearrangement. For each sample, productive Simpson clonality was calculated as the square root of Simpson's diversity index across productive rearrangements. The clones in this table, taken by TCRdb from immuneACCESS, are in-frame only. Not every clone is retained; where verified, under half of the shortfall comes from an unresolved V gene, and the cause of the rest is unknown. V, J and clone size are those of that table, while D and trimming were read from the DNA. The sample table lists 190,000 or so clones, about 88% of them with a count of one. The top ten clonotypes cover less than 3% of the sample.

Collaborating institutions collected whole blood in K2EDTA tubes following their own protocols. For TCRbeta analysis, collaborators shipped samples in one of three forms: frozen whole blood, isolated PBMCs, or DNA extracted from either of those sample types. The sample taken for sequencing was peripheral blood. This receptor was obtained from a man in his forties with active or convalescent COVID-19. The chain couples TRBV4-1 to TRBJ2-4; TRBD2 matches 16 bases in the middle. The CDR3 in this case is CASSHPGLAGGPGKNIQYF. The DNA sequence follows: TGCGCCAGCAGCCATCCGGGACTAGCGGGGGGGCCTGGCAAAAACATTCAGTACTTC.